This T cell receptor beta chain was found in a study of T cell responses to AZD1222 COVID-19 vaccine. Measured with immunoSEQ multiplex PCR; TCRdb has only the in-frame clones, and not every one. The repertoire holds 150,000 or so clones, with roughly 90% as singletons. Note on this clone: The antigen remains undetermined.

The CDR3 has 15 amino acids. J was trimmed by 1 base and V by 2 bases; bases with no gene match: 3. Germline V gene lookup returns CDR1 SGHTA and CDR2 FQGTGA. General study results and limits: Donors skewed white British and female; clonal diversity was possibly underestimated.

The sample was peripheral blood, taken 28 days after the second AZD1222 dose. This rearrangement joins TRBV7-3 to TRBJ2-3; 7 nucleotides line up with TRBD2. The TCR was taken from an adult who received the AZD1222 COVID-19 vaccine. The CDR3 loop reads CASSLVGRGTDTQYF. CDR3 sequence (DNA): TGTGCCAGCAGCTTAGTAGGGAGGGGCACAGATACGCAGTATTTT.